This note documents a single T cell receptor beta chain sequence. HTBI primers from iRepertoire and Arm-PCR of CDR3 regions yielded the TCR beta libraries. Source study methods: Segment identification across samples yielded 62 TRBV and some 13 TRBJ segments. TCRdb called the multiplex PCR reads again in MiXCR, with one record for every CDR3 protein. Clone size and V and J calls follow TCRdb, not the original study. This sample has approximately 350,000 distinct CDR3 sequences; roughly 17% occur once, and the top ten carry less than 35%. CDR3 size: 14 residues. The V end lost 4 bases, the J end lost 8 bases, and 15 bases lay between the germline ends. Germline CDR1 SGHRS, CDR2 YFSETQ. The data were obtained in a study of regulatory T cells in long-lasting Graves disease. As for time point: newly diagnosed GD, antithyroid drugs for less than 3 months. Preparation of the TCR library used RNA extracted from PBMCs.

These sequences were also reported in another study, on T cells in Graves' hyperthyroidism and ophthalmopathy. From that study: Hyperthyroidism, newly diagnosed and lasting under 2 months, affected patients aged 18 to 65. The primer set for the first-round RT-PCR of the TCR CDR3 was HTBI.

This chain links TRBV5-1 with TRBJ1-4; D not certain. The sequenced sample was peripheral blood mononuclear cells (PBMCs), obtained at new diagnosis, from a patient treated with antithyroid drugs. The TCR originated in a man aged 35-49 years with Graves disease. CDR3 nucleotides: TGCGCCAGCAGCATACGGACCCCTGACGAAAAACTGTTTTTT. Its protein product is CASSIRTPDEKLFF.